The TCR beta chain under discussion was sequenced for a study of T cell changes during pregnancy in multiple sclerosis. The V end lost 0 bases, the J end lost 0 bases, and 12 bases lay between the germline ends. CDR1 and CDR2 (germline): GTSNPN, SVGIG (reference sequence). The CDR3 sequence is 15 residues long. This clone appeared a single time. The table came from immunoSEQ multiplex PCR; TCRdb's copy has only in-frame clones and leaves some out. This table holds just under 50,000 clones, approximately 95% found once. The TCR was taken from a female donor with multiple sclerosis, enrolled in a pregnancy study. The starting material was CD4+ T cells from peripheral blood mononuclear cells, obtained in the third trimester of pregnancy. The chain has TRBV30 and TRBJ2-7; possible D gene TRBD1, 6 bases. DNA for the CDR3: TGTGCCTGGAGTGTACAGGGCCTGACCTCCTACGAGCAGTACTTC. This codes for CAWSVQGLTSYEQYF.